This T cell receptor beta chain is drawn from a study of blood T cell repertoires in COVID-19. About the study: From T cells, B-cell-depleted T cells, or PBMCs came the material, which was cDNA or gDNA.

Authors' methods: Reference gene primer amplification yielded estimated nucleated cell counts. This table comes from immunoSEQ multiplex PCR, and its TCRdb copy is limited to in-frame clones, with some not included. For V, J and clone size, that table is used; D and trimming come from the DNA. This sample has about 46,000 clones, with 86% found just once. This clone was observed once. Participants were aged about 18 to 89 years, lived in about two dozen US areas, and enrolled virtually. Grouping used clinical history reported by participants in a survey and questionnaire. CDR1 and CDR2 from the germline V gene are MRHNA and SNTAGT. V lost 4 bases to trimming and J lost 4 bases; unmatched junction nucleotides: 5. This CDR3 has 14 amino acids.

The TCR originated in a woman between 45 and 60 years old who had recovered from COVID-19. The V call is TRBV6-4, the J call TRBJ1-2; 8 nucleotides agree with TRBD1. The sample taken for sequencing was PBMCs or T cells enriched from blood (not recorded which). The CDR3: CASSAGTGPYGYTF. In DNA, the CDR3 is TGTGCCAGCAGTGCTGGGACAGGACCCTATGGCTACACCTTC.